The clone carrying this T cell receptor (beta chain) was picked up a small number of times. Its antigen is unidentified. Germline V gene sequence: CDR1 SGHRS, CDR2 YFSETQ. The germline V and J ends were trimmed by 6 bases and 2 bases, with 15 bases remaining between them. This CDR3 is built from 15 residues. This record comes from a study of T cell repertoires in cytomegalovirus infection. Study-wide context: Recently identified HLA-C-restricted CMV epitopes were among the peptides used. Matching HLA type and CMV infection were both indicated by public TCR beta signatures. General observations from the study: Cumulative public TCR beta family frequency identified carriers of CMV plus the relevant HLA. Dominant in the ex vivo response were TCR beta clonotypes restricted by HLA-C and specific for CMV.

TCRdb re-called the reads with MiXCR, one entry per CDR3 protein. The sample lists 600,000 to 700,000 distinct CDR3 sequences; about 33% were seen once. V gene TRBV5-1 combines with J gene TRBJ2-1; possibly TRBD1 for D (5 bases). This receptor was obtained from a human donor in good health (CMV status not recorded). Some clones in this sample may be carry-over from other donors' samples. The specimen was cultured PBMCs, collected from culture after CMV antigen stimulation. CDR3 in amino acids: CASTPGQGPYNEQFF. The CDR3 DNA reads TGCGCCAGCACCCCCGGGCAGGGCCCCTACAATGAGCAGTTCTTC.